This TCR beta chain was recovered during a study of cytomegalovirus exposure and HLA in healthy donors (dated by TCRdb to between 2016 and 2019). For context, the study as a whole: In an earlier analysis of some 610 of the donors, about 260 Gb of sequence data and 117 million unique TCR beta sequences from 150 million to 200 million T cells were reported. An early release covering 500 to 750 HLA-typed donors comprised approximately 290 gigabases of sequencing data and tens of millions of unique TCR sequences. Among the roughly 410 genotyped donors, around 81% belonged to the genetic ancestry cluster associated with self-reported Caucasian donors. The aim of the study was to test whether cataloging public T cell receptors could identify signatures of past pathogen exposure. Using immunosequencing, the study profiled T cell repertoires from 500 to 800 subjects and related those repertoires to cytomegalovirus serostatus. Along with the approximately 700-subject first cohort, a separate validation cohort of over a hundred different subjects was used. High-throughput TCR immunosequencing, statistical association of individual TCRs with disease status, and machine learning were combined to predict cytomegalovirus infection status. A later analysis re-analyzed previously published TCR beta repertoires from several hundred donors and added high-resolution HLA genotyping to study TCR occurrence patterns. Rather than using new phenotypic data, the later analysis identified candidate immune exposures from TCR beta sequences and from how often those sequences occurred across donors. An earlier analysis of approximately 640 of the donors applied high-throughput TCR beta sequencing to assess whether each TCR beta V gene segment acted as functional or pseudogenic. Alongside the repertoire data, information on donor age, sex, ethnicity and CMV serostatus was compiled. Genome-wide SNP genotypes for about 60% of the 666 donors were used in a later genetic analysis, which treated that subset as a discovery cohort. All discovery cohort repertoires had been generated on a single sequencing platform. Both class I and class II loci were covered by HLA typing, at four-digit resolution. The number of typed donors differed by locus: roughly 620-630 for A, B, C, DRB1 and DQB1; some 500 for DQA1; approximately 600 for DPA1; and roughly 490 for DPB1. A handful of DR-DQ haplotypes were handled as single units for association and clustering because linkage in the cohort was strong. Across under 500 genotyped donors of the cohort, an average of about 240,000 unique TCR beta nucleotide sequences per donor were sequenced, and about a sixth of those sequences were non-productive. Overall study outcomes, separate from this receptor: Only TCR beta chains were sequenced in this cohort, and the absence of alpha or paired-chain data limited detectable features. According to a later genetic analysis, donors in an Asian-associated ancestry cluster had fewer N-insertions in productive TCRs than the approximately 670-donor mean. In a later analysis, TCR association rates were found to vary across HLA loci, with the most associated TCRs seen for DRB1 alleles and the fewest for HLA-C alleles. Linkage disequilibrium might explain the correlated functional status among segregating V segments, but an unknown experimental factor could not be ruled out. Several of the top co-occurrence clusters appeared to be linked to parvovirus B19, influenza, CMV and Epstein-Barr virus, according to a later analysis. Most CMV-associated TCR beta chains appeared to be HLA-restricted in a later analysis, and the HLA associations seemed to be driven largely by CMV exposure. Cytomegalovirus status was reported to be diagnosed by the classifier with high specificity and sensitivity in both the original and validation cohorts. When HLA alleles, especially DR and DQ, strongly co-occurred, TCR associations were difficult to assign to individual alleles. An earlier analysis of some 590 of the donors showed that most TCR beta V segments appeared in productive rearrangements either about 90% or about 30% of the time, which broadly matched IMGT annotations. The sequencing pipeline was judged likely to have produced a cluster of highly shared sequence variants as a technical artifact. A later genetic analysis associated a missense DCLRE1C variant with V-gene and J-gene trimming of TCR beta chains, and an independent cohort replicated the association. Compared with equally common non-associated chains, HLA-associated TCR beta chains in a later analysis were more clonally expanded and had lower generation probabilities. According to the authors, the approach could potentially be generalized to other disease states and immunological phenotypes. Because HLA typing was unavailable for some donors at each locus, only the typed subset was used in association tests. Because counts were too low, seventeen rarely observed V segments, including chromosome 9 orphons, were excluded from the earlier analysis of around 640 of the donors. Most TCR sequences were observed very rarely across donors, whereas some public TCRs were present in many individuals. In the study, around 160 TCR beta chains were listed as associated with cytomegalovirus. In a later analysis, some 18,000 TCR beta sequences were associated with specific HLA alleles at a false discovery rate of 0.05. In vitro tests confirmed that a few of the cytomegalovirus-associated TCR beta chains recognize cytomegalovirus antigens. Immune exposure information for the cohort was limited to CMV serostatus. Sequencing depth was assumed to be roughly uniform across donors in the presence/absence analyses, though that assumption may not hold. A further reported finding was that TCR beta sequences accurately predicted the HLA-A and HLA-B alleles for most subjects in the first cohort.

The cohort was made up of 500 to 800 healthy bone marrow donors. Cohort members were all nominally healthy when sampled, although unrecorded immune exposures were likely present. The donor tested CMV seronegative and was one of the 352 seronegative cohort members. A peripheral blood sample was provided by each donor, and peripheral blood mononuclear cells were used for TCR beta sequencing. Genomic DNA was extracted from the blood cell samples with the Qiagen DNeasy Blood Extraction Kit. The library was made by the immunoSEQ multiplex PCR assay. For the multiplex PCR, a mixture combining 60 forward primers for TCR Vbeta segments and 13 reverse primers for TCR Jbeta segments was used. Amplification of the CDR3 region of rearranged TCR beta genes was performed with a multiplex PCR assay on genomic DNA. The amplified TCR beta libraries were sequenced on the Illumina HiSeq System as 87-base-pair reads. Regarding the original processing steps: A later analysis tallied around 87 million unique TCR beta chains across the 600 to 700 repertoires, and around 12 million of those chains were shared by two or more donors. To remove PCR and sequencing errors, raw reads were error-corrected and collapsed into unique sequences using a nearest-neighbor algorithm that merged closely related sequences. CDR3 sequences were aligned to IMGT reference sequences to assign V, D and J gene segments. For a sequence to be retained, a match of at least six nucleotides to both a V gene segment and a J gene segment was required. Rearrangements were classified as productive when the CDR3 lacked stop codons and remained in frame with V and J, and all other rearrangements were classified as non-productive. CDR3 was defined according to IMGT convention as the region running from the second conserved V-encoded cysteine to the conserved J-encoded phenylalanine. In an earlier analysis of roughly 580 of the donors, sequences lacking an unambiguous match to a single V gene segment were excluded. An earlier analysis of 587 of the donors called V segments functional above 56.7% productive rearrangements and segregating when the between-donor standard deviation exceeded 5%. A statistical classification framework was built to diagnose cytomegalovirus status from the catalog of TCR beta chain sequences. In a later analysis, V and J genes were assigned by comparing TCR nucleotide sequences against IMGT/GENE-DB human TR gene sequences. Using the TCRdist pipeline, a later analysis assigned CDR3 sequences along with most-parsimonious VDJ recombination scenarios. A later analysis defined each TCR beta chain by its CDR3 amino acid sequence plus V-gene family, and excluded reads lacking a unique V-gene family. To address suspected cross-contamination and a sequencing artifact, a later analysis removed 592 highly shared, low-generation-probability nucleotide sequences. For each public chain, a later analysis derived a clonal expansion index from normalized ranks of inferred template counts within each repertoire. A later analysis computed generation probabilities with a VDJ recombination model fitted to out-of-frame rearrangements, and checked the results against IGoR. In a later analysis, TCR-TCR, TCR-HLA and TCR-CMV co-occurrence was scored with hypergeometric tests, and a repertoire-size bias correction was applied to TCR pairs. A later analysis estimated false discovery rates by permuting HLA or CMV assignments 20 times. In a later analysis, co-occurring TCRs were grouped with DBSCAN, and TCRdist sequence similarity was added when clustering was performed within HLA-allele-positive subsets. Co-occurrence clustering excluded repertoires with fewer than 30,000 or more than 120,000 public chains, plus five with anomalous nucleotide sharing. TCRdb holds this immuneACCESS table with in-frame rearrangements only. Some clones are missing; in checked studies, unresolved V genes explain under half, and the rest has no known cause. V, J and clone size are those of that table, while D and trimming were read from the DNA. This sample's records show tens of thousands of clones. The ten biggest clones cover about 1.2% of the sample.

Regarding this clone: Its target antigen remains unknown.

Sequencing was performed on PBMCs. The receptor was isolated from a man under 40 in good health and CMV-seronegative.

The CDR3 reads CAWSGGPYEQFF. The bases read TGTGCCTGGAGTGGAGGGCCCTATGAGCAGTTCTTC. The V and J genes are TRBV30 and TRBJ2-1; D gene: possibly TRBD2, on 5 matching bases. V is reduced by 1 base and J by 8 bases, leaving a spacing of 9 bases between them. Looking up the germline V gene (reference sequence) yields CDR1 GTSNPN and CDR2 SVGIG. The CDR3, from cysteine to phenylalanine, totals 12 residues. Only CDR3 DNA remains: 36 bases, in frame from the first base.